This T cell receptor (beta chain) was profiled in a study of blood T cell repertoires in COVID-19. Turning to the study itself: The United States, Italy and Spain supplied acute and convalescent COVID-19 samples.

In the study's own analysis: Estimated nucleated cell counts came from reference gene primer amplification. Repertoires were generated with immunoSEQ multiplex PCR, while TCRdb's copy carries only in-frame clones and drops some. V and J calls and clone size are given by that table; D and trimming were obtained from the DNA. The sample lists about 220,000 clones, over 75% seen once, with roughly 13% in the top ten. Germline lookup yields CDR1 LNHNV and CDR2 YYDKDF (reference sequence). The CDR3 sequence is 14 residues long. Trimming cost V 5 bases and J 1 base, with 11 bases left between them. The sequence was collected from a human donor in a cohort sampled during active COVID-19. What was sequenced was peripheral blood. V usage is TRBV15 and J usage is TRBJ1-1; TRBD1 might be the D (5 bases). The CDR3 here is CATSRYTGNTEAFF. CDR3 nucleotide sequence: TGTGCCACCAGCCGGTACACAGGGAACACTGAAGCTTTCTTT.